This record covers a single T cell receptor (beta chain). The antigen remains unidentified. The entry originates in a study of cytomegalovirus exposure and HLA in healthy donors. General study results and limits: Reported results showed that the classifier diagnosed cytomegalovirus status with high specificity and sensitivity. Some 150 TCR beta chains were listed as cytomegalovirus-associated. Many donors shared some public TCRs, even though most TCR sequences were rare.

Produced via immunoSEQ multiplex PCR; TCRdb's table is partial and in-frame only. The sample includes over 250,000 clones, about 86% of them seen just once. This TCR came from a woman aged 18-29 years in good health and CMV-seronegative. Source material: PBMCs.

The DNA for the CDR3 is TGTGCCAGCAGCCCGGGAGCTAATCAGCCCCAGCATTTT. Its protein product is CASSPGANQPQHF. This chain uses TRBV7-9 with TRBJ1-5; D unclear. Germline V CDR1 and CDR2: SEHNR, FQNEAQ (reference sequence). This CDR3 has 13 amino acids. V was pared by 5 bases and J by 4 bases, with 9 bases between.